The 9 T cell receptor beta chains below come from one sample, sequenced in a study of shared clonotypes between healthy human individuals. Sequencing used immunoSEQ multiplex PCR; TCRdb keeps in-frame clones, though not all of them. The sample contains more than 900,000 clones, about 84% of which appear only once. What was sequenced was memory CD4+ T cells from PBMCs. Subset described: CD45RA-negative fraction. These receptors were obtained from a man in his late teens or twenties in good health. Some clones in this sample may be carry-over from other donors' samples.

The chain is built from TRBV30 and TRBJ1-2; D possibly corresponds to TRBD1 (6 bases). CDR1 and CDR2 (germline): GTSNPN, SVGIG (reference sequence). V lost 1 base and J lost 3, with 15 bases in between. The CDR3 is 15 residues long. In DNA, the CDR3 is TGTGCCTGGAGTGGAGCAGGGGCGAACGACTATGGCTACACCTTC. It translates to CAWSGAGANDYGYTF.

This clone was seen just once. The CDR3 region is CAISEGQLAGASTDTQYF. CDR3 in DNA: TGTGCCATCAGTGAGGGTCAACTAGCGGGTGCTAGCACAGATACGCAGTATTTT. The chain has TRBV10-3 and TRBJ2-3, with TRBD2 matching over 9 bases. CDR3 length: 18 residues. Germline V gene lookup returns CDR1 ENHRY and CDR2 SYGVKD. The V segment lost 2 bases and the J segment 0 bases; nucleotides outside the gene matches: 9.

This chain connects TRBV4-1 to TRBJ1-4; no reliable D call. The germline V and J ends were trimmed by 1 base and 11 bases, with 11 bases remaining between them. From germline, CDR1 is MGHRA and CDR2 YSYEKL. The CDR3 contains 13 residues. CDR3 bases: TGCGCCAGCAGCCAAGGCGTTCTTGAGAAACTGTTTTTT. This gives the protein CASSQGVLEKLFF.

This rearrangement joins TRBV2 to TRBJ1-1; the D is unclear. The CDR3 extends over 13 amino acids. Germline V lookup: CDR1 SNHLY, CDR2 FYNNEI. The V end lost 5 bases, the J end lost 5 bases, and 12 bases lay between the germline ends. The DNA of the CDR3 is TGTGCCAGCAGTCAATACGGGGAGACTGAAGCTTTCTTT. Amino acids: CASSQYGETEAFF.

V usage is TRBV9 and J usage is TRBJ2-1; unclear D gene. This CDR3 has 15 amino acids. Trimming removed 0 bases from V and 0 bases from J, with 7 bases in between. Germline loops: CDR1 SGDLS, CDR2 YYNGEE. DNA for the CDR3: TGTGCCAGCAGCGTAGTGTCGGCCTCCTACAATGAGCAGTTCTTC. Encoded protein: CASSVVSASYNEQFF.

The chain recombines TRBV7-3 with TRBJ2-5; 12 nucleotides align to TRBD2. This CDR3 region has 15 residues. The germline V gene encodes CDR1 SGHTA and CDR2 FQGTGA. V trimming: 4 bases; J trimming: 6 bases; junction bases outside the gene matches: 6. CDR3 protein: CASSSGLAGVQTQYF. The CDR3, as DNA: TGTGCCAGCAGCTCGGGACTAGCGGGCGTCCAGACCCAGTACTTC.

This clone was seen a handful of times. J is TRBJ1-1 and V is TRBV2, with 7 bases fitting TRBD1. This CDR3 has 14 amino acids. V shed 1 base and J 4 bases; nucleotides not matched to a gene: 3. Germline assignment: CDR1 SNHLY and CDR2 FYNNEI. Here the CDR3 reads CASSEGRGLTEAFF. In DNA, the CDR3 is TGTGCCAGCAGTGAAGGGAGGGGGCTCACTGAAGCTTTCTTT.

This clone was seen a few times. This chain uses TRBV4-1 with TRBJ2-5; D remains unclear. V lost 3 bases and J lost 3, with 8 bases in between. This CDR3 is 13 amino acids long. Germline CDR1 reads MGHRA; CDR2 reads YSYEKL. The DNA of the CDR3 is TGCGCCAGCAGCCATGCTGGGGAAGAGACCCAGTACTTC. Translated, it gives CASSHAGEETQYF.

V is TRBV5-1 and J is TRBJ1-4; D possibly corresponds to TRBD1 (5 bases). V dropped 4 bases and J dropped 11 bases, with 18 bases sitting between them. The CDR3 consists of 14 residues. CDR1 and CDR2 from the germline V gene are SGHRS and YFSETQ. The CDR3 is CASSKDRDRPKLFF. In nucleotides, the CDR3 is TGCGCCAGCAGCAAGGACCGGGACCGTCCGAAACTGTTTTTT.